The clone carrying this T cell receptor (beta chain) was observed once. Its target is unknown. CDR3 length: 14 amino acids. The V and J ends lost 3 bases and 7 bases respectively, with 12 bases between them. CDR1 SEHNR and CDR2 FQNEAQ come from the germline V gene (reference sequence). The entry originates in a study of cytomegalovirus exposure and HLA in healthy donors. The PCR made use of 60 Vbeta and 13 Jbeta primers. Sequenced by immunoSEQ multiplex PCR; TCRdb stores in-frame clones only, minus some. The sample yields just over 150,000 clones, around 79% seen once. Regarding the study as a whole: There were approximately 150 TCR beta chains listed as cytomegalovirus-associated.

Sequencing input: PBMCs. This clonotype was obtained from a middle-aged woman in good health and CMV-seronegative. The chain joins TRBV7-9 to TRBJ1-4; no definite D call. This CDR3 reads CASSFDKIGEKLFF. The CDR3 coding sequence is TGTGCCAGCAGCTTCGACAAGATAGGTGAAAAACTGTTTTTT.